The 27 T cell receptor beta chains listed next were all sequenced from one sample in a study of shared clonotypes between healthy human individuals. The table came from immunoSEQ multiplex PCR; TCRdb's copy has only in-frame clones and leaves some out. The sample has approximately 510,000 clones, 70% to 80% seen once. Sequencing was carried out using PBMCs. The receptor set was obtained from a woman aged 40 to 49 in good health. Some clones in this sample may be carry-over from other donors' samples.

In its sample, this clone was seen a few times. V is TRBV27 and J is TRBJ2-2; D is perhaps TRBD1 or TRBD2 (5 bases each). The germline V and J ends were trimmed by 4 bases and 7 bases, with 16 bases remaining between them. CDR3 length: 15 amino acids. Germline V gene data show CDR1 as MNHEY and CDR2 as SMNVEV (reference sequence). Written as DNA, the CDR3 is TGTGCCAGCAGTTACGATAGTGGGGGTTACGGGGAGCTGTTTTTT. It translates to CASSYDSGGYGELFF.

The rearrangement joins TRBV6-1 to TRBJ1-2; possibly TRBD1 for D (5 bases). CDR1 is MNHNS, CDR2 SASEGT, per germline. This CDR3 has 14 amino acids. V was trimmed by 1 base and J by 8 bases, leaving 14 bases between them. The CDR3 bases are TGTGCCAGCAGTGAAGGGGGCAGCCTCTTCGGCTACACCTTC. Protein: CASSEGGSLFGYTF.

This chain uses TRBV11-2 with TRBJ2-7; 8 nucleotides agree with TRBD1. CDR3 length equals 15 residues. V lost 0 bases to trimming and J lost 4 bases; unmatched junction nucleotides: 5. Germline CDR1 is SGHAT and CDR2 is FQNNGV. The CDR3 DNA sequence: TGTGCCAGCAGCTTAGATCCAGGGGGCTCGTACGAGCAGTACTTC. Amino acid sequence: CASSLDPGGSYEQYF.

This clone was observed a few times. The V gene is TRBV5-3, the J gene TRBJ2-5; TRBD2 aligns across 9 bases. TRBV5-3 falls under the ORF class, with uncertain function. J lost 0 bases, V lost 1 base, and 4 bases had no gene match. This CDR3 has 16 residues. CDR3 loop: CARSLSPSGNQETQYF. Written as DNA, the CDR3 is TGTGCCAGAAGCTTGTCGCCTAGCGGGAACCAAGAGACCCAGTACTTC.

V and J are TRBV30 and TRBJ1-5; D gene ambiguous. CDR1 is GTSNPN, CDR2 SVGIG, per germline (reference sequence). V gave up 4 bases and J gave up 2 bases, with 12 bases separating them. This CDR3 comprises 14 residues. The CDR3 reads CAWNGAVGNQPQHF. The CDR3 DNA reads TGTGCCTGGAACGGTGCAGTTGGCAATCAGCCCCAGCATTTT.

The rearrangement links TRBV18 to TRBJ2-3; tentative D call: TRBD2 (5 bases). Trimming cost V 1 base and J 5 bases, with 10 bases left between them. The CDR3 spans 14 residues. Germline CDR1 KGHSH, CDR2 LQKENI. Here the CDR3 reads CASSPHAGKDTQYF. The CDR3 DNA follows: TGTGCCAGCTCACCACACGCCGGGAAAGATACGCAGTATTTT.

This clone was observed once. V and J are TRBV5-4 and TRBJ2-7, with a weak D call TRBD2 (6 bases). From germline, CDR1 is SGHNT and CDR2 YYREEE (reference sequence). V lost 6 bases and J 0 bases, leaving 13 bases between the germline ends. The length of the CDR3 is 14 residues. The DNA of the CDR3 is TGTGCCAGCACCATCCGGGACTCCTCCTACGAGCAGTACTTC. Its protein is CASTIRDSSYEQYF. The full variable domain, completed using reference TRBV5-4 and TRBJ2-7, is ETGVTQSPTHLIKTRGQQVTLRCSSQSGHNTVSWYQQALGQGPQFIFQYYREEENGRGNFPPRFSGLQFPNYSSELNVNALELDDSALYLCASTIRDSSYEQYFGPGTRLTVT.

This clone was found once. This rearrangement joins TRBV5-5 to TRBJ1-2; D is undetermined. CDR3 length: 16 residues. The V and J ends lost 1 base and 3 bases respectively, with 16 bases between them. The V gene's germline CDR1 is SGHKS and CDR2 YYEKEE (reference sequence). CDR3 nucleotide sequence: TGTGCCAGCAGCTTGAATCCCAACGGGTTTCACTATGGCTACACCTTC. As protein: CASSLNPNGFHYGYTF.

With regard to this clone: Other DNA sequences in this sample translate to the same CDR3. The CDR3 loop is CASSLRAGGDEQYF. In DNA, the CDR3 is TGCGCCAGCAGCTTGAGGGCAGGGGGCGACGAGCAGTACTTC. The V call is TRBV5-1, the J call TRBJ2-7; 8 bases align to TRBD1. Germline V gene sequence: CDR1 SGHRS, CDR2 YFSETQ. This CDR3 is built from 14 residues. V lost 1 base, J lost 5 bases, and 5 bases stayed unmatched.

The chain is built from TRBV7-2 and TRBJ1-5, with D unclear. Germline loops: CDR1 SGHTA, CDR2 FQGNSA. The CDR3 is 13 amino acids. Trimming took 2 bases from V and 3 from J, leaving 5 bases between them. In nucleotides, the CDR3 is TGTGCCAGCAGCTTATCCCCCAATCAGCCCCAGCATTTT. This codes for CASSLSPNQPQHF.

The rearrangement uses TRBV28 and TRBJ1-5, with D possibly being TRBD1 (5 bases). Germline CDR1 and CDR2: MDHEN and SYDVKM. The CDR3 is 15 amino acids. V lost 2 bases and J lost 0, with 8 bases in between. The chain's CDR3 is CASSLQGHSNQPQHF. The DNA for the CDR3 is TGTGCCAGCAGTTTACAGGGCCATAGCAATCAGCCCCAGCATTTT. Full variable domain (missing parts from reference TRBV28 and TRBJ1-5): DVKVTQSSRYLVKRTGEKVFLECVQDMDHENMFWYRQDPGLGLRLIYFSYDVKMKEKGDIPEGYSVSREKKERFSLILESASTNQTSMYLCASSLQGHSNQPQHFGDGTRLSIL.

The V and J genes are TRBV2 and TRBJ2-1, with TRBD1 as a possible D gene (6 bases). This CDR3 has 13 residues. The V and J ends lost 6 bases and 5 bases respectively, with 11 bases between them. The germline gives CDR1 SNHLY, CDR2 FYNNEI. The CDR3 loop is CASRQGPDNEQFF. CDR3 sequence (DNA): TGTGCCAGCAGACAGGGACCCGACAATGAGCAGTTCTTC.

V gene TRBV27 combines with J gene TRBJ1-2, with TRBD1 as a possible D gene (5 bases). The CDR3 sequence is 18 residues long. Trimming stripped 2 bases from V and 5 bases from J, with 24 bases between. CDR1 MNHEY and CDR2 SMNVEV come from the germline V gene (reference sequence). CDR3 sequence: CASSLSLPRDPLVYGYTF. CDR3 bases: TGTGCCAGCAGTTTAAGCCTCCCCCGGGACCCACTAGTGTATGGCTACACCTTC.

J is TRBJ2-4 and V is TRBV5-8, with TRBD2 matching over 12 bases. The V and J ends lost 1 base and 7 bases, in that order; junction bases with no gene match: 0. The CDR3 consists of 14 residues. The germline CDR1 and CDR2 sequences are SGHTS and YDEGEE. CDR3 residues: CASSLTSGRNIQYF. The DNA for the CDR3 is TGTGCCAGCAGCTTGACTAGCGGGAGGAACATTCAGTACTTC.

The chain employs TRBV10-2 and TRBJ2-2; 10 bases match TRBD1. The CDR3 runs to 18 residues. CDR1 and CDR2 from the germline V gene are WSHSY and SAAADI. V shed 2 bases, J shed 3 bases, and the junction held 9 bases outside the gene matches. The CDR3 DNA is TGCGCCAGCAGTGAGATTTTTGGGACAGGGGATCACACCGGGGAGCTGTTTTTT. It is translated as CASSEIFGTGDHTGELFF.

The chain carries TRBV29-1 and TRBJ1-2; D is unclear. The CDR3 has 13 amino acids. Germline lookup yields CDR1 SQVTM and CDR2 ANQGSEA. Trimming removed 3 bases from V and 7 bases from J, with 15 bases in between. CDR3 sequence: CSVERQVVGGYTF. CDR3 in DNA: TGCAGCGTTGAGCGGCAGGTGGTAGGTGGCTACACCTTC.

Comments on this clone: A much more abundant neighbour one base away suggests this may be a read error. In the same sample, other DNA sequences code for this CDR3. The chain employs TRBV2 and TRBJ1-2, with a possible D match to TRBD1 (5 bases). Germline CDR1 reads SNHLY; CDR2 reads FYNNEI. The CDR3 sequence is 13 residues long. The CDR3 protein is CATRDGWDYGYTF. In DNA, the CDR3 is TGCGCCACCAGGGACGGGTGGGACTATGGCTACACCTTC.

CDR3 nucleotides: TGCAGCGTTGATGGGGGGGGTGAAAAACTGTTTTTT. Translating gives CSVDGGGEKLFF. The chain couples TRBV29-1 to TRBJ1-4, with D tentatively TRBD1 (5 bases). Germline V gene sequence: CDR1 SQVTM, CDR2 ANQGSEA. The CDR3 covers 12 residues. V lost 3 bases to trimming and J lost 7 bases, with 9 bases between them. The full variable domain, in which reference TRBV29-1 and TRBJ1-4 provide the parts outside the CDR3, is SAVISQKPSRDICQRGTSLTIQCQVDSQVTMMFWYRQQPGQSLTLIATANQGSEATYESGFVIDKFPISRPNLTFSTLTVSNMSPEDSSIYLCSVDGGGEKLFFGSGTQLSVL.

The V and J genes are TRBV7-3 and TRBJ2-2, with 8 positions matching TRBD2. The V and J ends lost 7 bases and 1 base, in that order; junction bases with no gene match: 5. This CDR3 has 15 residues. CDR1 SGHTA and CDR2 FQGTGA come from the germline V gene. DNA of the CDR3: TGTGCCAGCACCCTGGGACTAGGGAACACCGGGGAGCTGTTTTTT. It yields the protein CASTLGLGNTGELFF. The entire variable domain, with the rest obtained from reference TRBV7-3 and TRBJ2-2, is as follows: GAGVSQTPSNKVTEKGKYVELRCDPISGHTALYWYRQSLGQGPEFLIYFQGTGAADDSGLPNDRFFAVRPEGSVSTLKIQRTERGDSAVYLCASTLGLGNTGELFFGEGSRLTVL.

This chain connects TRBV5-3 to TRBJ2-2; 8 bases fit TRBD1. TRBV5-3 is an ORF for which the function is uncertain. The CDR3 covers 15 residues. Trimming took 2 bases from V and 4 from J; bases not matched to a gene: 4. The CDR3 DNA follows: TGTGCCAGAAGCTTATACAGGGGGAGCACCGGGGAGCTGTTTTTT. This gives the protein CARSLYRGSTGELFF.

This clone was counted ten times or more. CDR3 in DNA: TGCGCCAGCAGCCAGGGCTCGGGTGGGTACACTGAAGCTTTCTTT. This encodes CASSQGSGGYTEAFF. The chain employs TRBV4-1 and TRBJ1-1; D gene unclear. Trimming stripped 3 bases from V and 3 bases from J, with 14 bases between. The CDR3 covers 15 residues. The germline CDR1 and CDR2 sequences are MGHRA and YSYEKL.

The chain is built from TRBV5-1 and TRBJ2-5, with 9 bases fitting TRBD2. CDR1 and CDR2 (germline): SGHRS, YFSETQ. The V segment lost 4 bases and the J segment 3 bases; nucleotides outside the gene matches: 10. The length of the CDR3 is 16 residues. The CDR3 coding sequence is TGCGCCAGCAGCATCCTGGGTAGCGGGAGTAAAGAGACCCAGTACTTC. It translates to CASSILGSGSKETQYF.

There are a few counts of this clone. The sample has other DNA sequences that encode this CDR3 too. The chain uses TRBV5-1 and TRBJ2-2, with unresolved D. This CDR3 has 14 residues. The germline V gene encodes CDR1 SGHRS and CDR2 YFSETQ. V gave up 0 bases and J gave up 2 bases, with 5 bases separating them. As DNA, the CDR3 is TGCGCCAGCAGCTTGGGACTTAACACCGGGGAGCTGTTTTTT. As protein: CASSLGLNTGELFF.

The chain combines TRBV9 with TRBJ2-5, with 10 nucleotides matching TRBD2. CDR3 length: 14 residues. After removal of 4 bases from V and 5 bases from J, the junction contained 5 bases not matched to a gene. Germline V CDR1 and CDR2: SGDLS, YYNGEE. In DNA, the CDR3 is TGTGCCAGCAGCCCGGAGCGGGAGGGGGAGACCCAGTACTTC. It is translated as CASSPEREGETQYF.

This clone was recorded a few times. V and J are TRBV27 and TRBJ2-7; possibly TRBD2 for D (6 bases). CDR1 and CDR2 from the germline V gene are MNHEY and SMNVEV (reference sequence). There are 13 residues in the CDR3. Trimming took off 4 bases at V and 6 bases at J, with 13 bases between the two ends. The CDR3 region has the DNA TGTGCCAGCAGTTCCAGGGTGGGGGGCGAGCAGTACTTC. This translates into CASSSRVGGEQYF.

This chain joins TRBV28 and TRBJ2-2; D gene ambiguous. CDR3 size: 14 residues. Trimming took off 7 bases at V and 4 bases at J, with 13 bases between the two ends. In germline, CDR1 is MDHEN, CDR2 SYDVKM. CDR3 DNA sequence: TGTGCCAGCATCTCAGGCAGGTTCACCGGGGAGCTGTTTTTT. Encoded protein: CASISGRFTGELFF. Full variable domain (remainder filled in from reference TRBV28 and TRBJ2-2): DVKVTQSSRYLVKRTGEKVFLECVQDMDHENMFWYRQDPGLGLRLIYFSYDVKMKEKGDIPEGYSVSREKKERFSLILESASTNQTSMYLCASISGRFTGELFFGEGSRLTVL.

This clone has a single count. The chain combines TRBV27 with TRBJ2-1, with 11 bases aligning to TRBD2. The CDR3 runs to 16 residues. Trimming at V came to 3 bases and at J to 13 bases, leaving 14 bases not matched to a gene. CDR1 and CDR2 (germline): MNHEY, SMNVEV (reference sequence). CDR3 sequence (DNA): TGTGCCAGCAGTTTTTTTGAAGGACTAGCGGGTACCGGCCAGTTCTTC. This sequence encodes CASSFFEGLAGTGQFF.